These T cell receptor beta chains were read from a single sample in a study of monozygotic twins with inflammatory bowel disease. TCRdb re-called the 5' RACE reads and shows each CDR3 protein once, DNA omitted. The ten most abundant clones cover 7.7% of a sample with some 200,000 distinct CDR3 sequences. Input material: blood. These receptors were collected from a human donor with ulcerative colitis or Crohn's disease, or a healthy co-twin of an affected twin (not recorded which). CDR3s include the opening cysteine and the closing phenylalanine or tryptophan.

J: TRBJ1-1
V: TRBV7-9
CDR3: CASSLVLGTGADEAFF

J: TRBJ1-1
V: TRBV7-2
CDR3: CASTSGTGPNTEAFF

J: TRBJ1-5
V: TRBV2
CDR3: CASSGGTGFNQPQHF

J: TRBJ2-1
V: TRBV12-3/TRBV12-4
CDR3: CASGQGEYNEQFF

J: TRBJ2-5
V: TRBV12-3/TRBV12-4
CDR3: CASASGRGETQYF

J: TRBJ1-2
V: TRBV7-9
CDR3: CASSHSLTGGYTF

J: TRBJ1-2
V: TRBV12-3/TRBV12-4
CDR3: CASSLVSSNYGYTF

J: TRBJ2-5
V: TRBV4-2
CDR3: CASSQGAGGGPETQYF

J: TRBJ2-5
V: TRBV20-1
CDR3: CSASGTLQETQYF

J: TRBJ2-5
V: TRBV30
CDR3: CAWGTGGKTQYF

J: TRBJ2-7
V: TRBV4-1
CDR3: CASSQAPNRVDYEQYF

J: TRBJ1-2
V: TRBV29-1
CDR3: CSVEVPVSYGYTF

J: TRBJ2-1
V: TRBV28
CDR3: CASSAGGETYNEQFF

J: TRBJ2-5
V: TRBV12-3/TRBV12-4
CDR3: CASSSQPRQGQETQYF